This T cell receptor (beta chain) was sequenced during a study of blood T cells in healthy people across ages. This clonotype was counted a single time. Its antigen is unknown. Trimming at V came to 6 bases and at J to 2 bases, leaving 20 bases not matched to a gene. Germline CDR1 and CDR2: MNHNS and SASEGT. The CDR3 spans 20 residues. Each donor supplied around 9.9 milliliters of peripheral blood. No fewer than 6.5 million PBMCs went into each sample. Whole-study results and caveats: More naive CD4+ cells and higher diversity were found in long-lived than in aged donors.

Using a J-beta primer mix together with a sample-barcoded 5' primer, a second PCR was run for 7 to 11 cycles. TCRdb ran MiXCR on the 5' RACE reads and lists one entry per CDR3 protein. This table has roughly 1,700,000 distinct CDR3 sequences, 28% appearing once. The sequence was collected from a woman under 40 in good health. Sequencing was carried out using blood. This chain uses TRBV6-1 with TRBJ2-7, with 12 bases that match TRBD2. This CDR3 reads CASRGRPGLAGPQGAYEQYF. The CDR3 DNA is TGTGCCAGCAGGGGCCGACCAGGACTAGCGGGACCTCAAGGCGCCTACGAGCAGTACTTC.